The rows below give T cell receptor beta chains drawn from one sample of a study of T cell changes during pregnancy in multiple sclerosis. Clones were read by immunoSEQ multiplex PCR, and TCRdb kept only the in-frame ones, dropping some. The sample lists tens of thousands of clones; about 93% were seen once. Source: CD4+ T cells from peripheral blood mononuclear cells, taken in the third trimester of pregnancy. These receptors came from a female donor with multiple sclerosis, enrolled in a pregnancy study. The CDR3 runs from the conserved cysteine through the conserved F or W. Fields, in order: V gene, D gene, clone size, J gene, CDR3 DNA, CDR3 protein. D genes are given only for firm matches. Some rows have no size entry. The others give once, few or many, or a class for an expanded clone.

>TRBV7-8|-|-|TRBJ2-7
TGTGCCAGCAGCTTAGGCTGGGGAGGTACCTACGAGCAGTACTTC
CASSLGWGGTYEQYF
>TRBV7-9|TRBD1|-|TRBJ2-3
TGTGCCAGCAGCTCAGTCACAGACAGGGGATCGGGCGATACGCAGTATTTT
CASSSVTDRGSGDTQYF
>TRBV11-2|-|-|TRBJ2-7
TGTGCCAGCAGCTTAGATACAGGGTTGAACGAGCAGTACTTC
CASSLDTGLNEQYF
>TRBV4-2|-|few|TRBJ1-1
TGTGCCAGCAGCCAAGCCAGCAGGGACACTGAAGCTTTCTTT
CASSQASRDTEAFF
>TRBV18|TRBD1|-|TRBJ1-5
TGTGCCAGCTCAGTAACGGGACAGGGAGGCAATCAGCCCCAGCATTTT
CASSVTGQGGNQPQHF
>TRBV19|TRBD1|-|TRBJ1-1
TGTGCCAGTAGTATAGCCGGGACAGGGGGGAACACTGAAGCTTTCTTT
CASSIAGTGGNTEAFF
>TRBV23-1|TRBD2|-|TRBJ2-1
TGCGCCAGCAGTCACCTCGGGACTAGCGGGAGGGCCACGTGGGTAAATGAGCAGTTCTTC
CASSHLGTSGRATWVNEQFF
>TRBV12-5|-|-|TRBJ1-1
TGTGCTAGTGGTTTGGGGAACAGTGAAGCTTTCTTT
CASGLGNSEAFF
>TRBV5-1|-|-|TRBJ2-3
TGCGCCAGCAGCTTGGCACAGGGCTTGGCAGATACGCAGTATTTT
CASSLAQGLADTQYF
>TRBV7-2|-|once|TRBJ2-5
TGTGCCAGCAGCTCTACAGGGCTGGGAGAGACCCAGTACTTC
CASSSTGLGETQYF
>TRBV7-6|TRBD1|-|TRBJ1-4
TGTGCCAGCAGCTTAGACGGGACAGGATACGGGGCTGAAACTAATGAAAAACTGTTTTTT
CASSLDGTGYGAETNEKLFF
>TRBV19|TRBD1|-|TRBJ2-7
TGTGCCACCTCAGCTAGGGACAGGGTTTCCTACGAGCAGTACTTC
CATSARDRVSYEQYF
>TRBV6-1|-|-|TRBJ1-4
TGTGCCAGCAGTGAAAGGGAGGGGAAACTGTTTTTT
CASSEREGKLFF
>TRBV9|TRBD1|-|TRBJ1-4
TGTGCCAGCAGCGTAGATACCGGGACAGGGGGTGAAAAACTGTTTTTT
CASSVDTGTGGEKLFF
>TRBV5-1|-|-|TRBJ2-5
TGCGCCAGCAGCTTGGGCGGGACCGGAGAGACCCAGTACTTC
CASSLGGTGETQYF
>TRBV7-3|-|-|TRBJ1-6
TGTGCCAGCAGTTGGCAGGGAAATTCACCCCTCCACTTT
CASSWQGNSPLHF
>TRBV5-1|TRBD2|-|TRBJ2-1
TGCGCCAGCAGCTCGACGGCTAGCGGGAGGACCAGGGAGCAGTTCTTC
CASSSTASGRTREQFF
>TRBV9|-|-|TRBJ2-3
TGTGCCAGCACCCCCGGGAACACAGATACGCAGTATTTT
CASTPGNTDTQYF
>TRBV27|TRBD1|-|TRBJ1-2
TGTGCCAGCAGTTGGACAGGGGGAGGCTATGGCTACACCTTC
CASSWTGGGYGYTF
>TRBV19|-|-|TRBJ1-1
TGTGCCAGTAGTATTTTAGAAGGGGTATGGACTGAAGCTTTCTTT
CASSILEGVWTEAFF
>TRBV7-3|-|once|TRBJ2-5
TGTGCCAGCAGCTGGGGCGGGACGGGACAAGAGACCCAGTACTTC
CASSWGGTGQETQYF
>TRBV7-8|-|-|TRBJ2-7
TGTGCCAGCAGCTTAGTAGGGAGCGAGCAGTACTTC
CASSLVGSEQYF
>TRBV28|-|-|TRBJ2-5
TGTGCCAGCCGGGCAGGGAAAGAGACCCAGTACTTC
CASRAGKETQYF
>TRBV2|TRBD2|-|TRBJ2-1
TGTGCCAGCAGTCTGAGCGGGAGAAGGATGGGTAGCTCCTACAATGAGCAGTTCTTC
CASSLSGRRMGSSYNEQFF
>TRBV21-1|-|-|TRBJ2-2
TGTGCCAGCAGCAACGTGGACAGGGAGAACACCGGGGAGCTGTTTTTT
CASSNVDRENTGELFF
>TRBV7-9|-|-|TRBJ1-2
TGTGCCAGCAGCCCCACTTCTTATGGCTACACCTTC
CASSPTSYGYTF
>TRBV5-1|TRBD1|-|TRBJ1-3
TGCGCCAGCAGCTTGCCGGGACAGGGGCCGAAGGGAAACACCATATATTTT
CASSLPGQGPKGNTIYF
>TRBV7-3|-|-|TRBJ2-2
TGTGCCAGCAGCCCCGGACAGCCCGGGGCCGGGGAGCTGTTTTTT
CASSPGQPGAGELFF
>TRBV7-7|-|-|TRBJ2-5
TGTGCCAGCAGCCCACTACTAGGCCTAACGGCCCAGTACTTC
CASSPLLGLTAQYF
>TRBV30|TRBD2|-|TRBJ2-2
TGTGCCTGGAGTGTATCCAGGACTAGCGGGAGAATGAACACCGGGGAGCTGTTTTTT
CAWSVSRTSGRMNTGELFF
>TRBV27|-|-|TRBJ1-1
TGTGCCAGCAGTTTTGGGTCCAGGGCGAACACTGAAGCTTTCTTT
CASSFGSRANTEAFF
>TRBV18|-|-|TRBJ2-7
TGTGCCAGCTCGCTCTTATACCGTCACGGGAGTAGTGACGAGCAGTACTTC
CASSLLYRHGSSDEQYF
>TRBV4-2|TRBD1|-|TRBJ1-1
TGTGCCAGCAGCCCCGGGACAGGGTACAACACTGAAGCTTTCTTT
CASSPGTGYNTEAFF
>TRBV5-1|-|once|TRBJ1-2
TGCGCCAGCAGCTTGGAGGGGAACTATGGCTACACCTTC
CASSLEGNYGYTF
>TRBV5-1|TRBD1|-|TRBJ1-4
TGCGCCAGCAGCTTGGGGGGGACAGGGACGAACGGGCTGTTTTTT
CASSLGGTGTNGLFF
>TRBV11-2|TRBD2|-|TRBJ2-7
TGTGCCAGCAGCTCCATATTAACCATGAAGCGGGGTTCCTACGAGCAGTACTTC
CASSSILTMKRGSYEQYF
>TRBV7-9|TRBD1|-|TRBJ2-6
TGTGCCAGCATGACAGGGTCCCCCCCTGGGGCCAACGTCCTGACTTTC
CASMTGSPPGANVLTF
>TRBV7-9|TRBD2|-|TRBJ2-3
TGTGCCAGCAGCTTACTAGCGGGGGGCACAGATACGCAGTATTTT
CASSLLAGGTDTQYF